This TCR beta chain derives from a study of blood T cell repertoires in COVID-19. The overall study: Spain, Italy and the United States supplied samples that represented acute and convalescent COVID-19. T cells, B-cell-depleted T cells, or PBMCs provided the cDNA or gDNA that served as material.

The authors' processing: Nucleated cell counts were estimated from reference gene primer amplification. Clones were read by immunoSEQ multiplex PCR, and TCRdb kept only the in-frame ones, dropping some. D and trimming were read from the DNA, whereas the V and J calls and clone size are those reported in that table. This table holds 35,000 to 45,000 clones, about 76% found once. J gave up 3 bases and V 5 bases, and 6 bases lay outside the gene matches. The germline CDR1 and CDR2 sequences are SGHVS and FQNEAQ. The CDR3 covers 14 residues. The sample was peripheral blood. The sequence was collected from a man between 65 and 85 years old with active or convalescent COVID-19. V usage is TRBV7-8 and J usage is TRBJ1-1; 7 bases match TRBD1. Here the CDR3 DNA reads TGTGCCAGCAGCCTATTAACAGGGGACACTGAAGCTTTCTTT. This translates into CASSLLTGDTEAFF.